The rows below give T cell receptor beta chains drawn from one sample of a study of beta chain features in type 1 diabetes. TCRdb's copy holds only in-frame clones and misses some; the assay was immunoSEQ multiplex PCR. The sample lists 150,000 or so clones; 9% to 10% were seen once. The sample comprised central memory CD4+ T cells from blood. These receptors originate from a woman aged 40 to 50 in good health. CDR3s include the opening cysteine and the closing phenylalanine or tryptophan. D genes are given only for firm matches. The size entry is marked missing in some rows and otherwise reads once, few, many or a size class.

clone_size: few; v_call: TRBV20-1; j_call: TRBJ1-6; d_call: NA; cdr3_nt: TGCAGTGCCCAGGTCCGTTCACCCCTCCACTTT; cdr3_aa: CSAQVRSPLHF
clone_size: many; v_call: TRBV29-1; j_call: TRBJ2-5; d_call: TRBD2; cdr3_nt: TGCAGCGTCGTGGGACTAGCGGGGCTCCTGCTGACCCAGTACTTC; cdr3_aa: CSVVGLAGLLLTQYF
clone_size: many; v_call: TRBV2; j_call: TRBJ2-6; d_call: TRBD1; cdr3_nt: TGTGCCAGCAGGGATCACAGGGGGGCTGGGGCCAACGTCCTGACTTTC; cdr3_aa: CASRDHRGAGANVLTF
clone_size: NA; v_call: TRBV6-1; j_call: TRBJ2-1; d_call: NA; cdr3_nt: TGTGCCAGCAGGGTCCCGAATAGCAATGAGCAGTTCTTC; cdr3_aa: CASRVPNSNEQFF
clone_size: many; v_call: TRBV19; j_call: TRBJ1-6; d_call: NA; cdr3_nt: TGTGCCAGTAGTATAGATCGTTCACCCCTCCACTTT; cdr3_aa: CASSIDRSPLHF
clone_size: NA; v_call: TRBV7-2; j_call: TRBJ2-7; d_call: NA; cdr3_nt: TGTGCCAGCAGCTTAGAGGTCGGGATTTACGAGCAGTACTTC; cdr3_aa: CASSLEVGIYEQYF
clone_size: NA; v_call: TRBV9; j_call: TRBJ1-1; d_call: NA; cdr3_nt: TGTGCCAGCAGCGTAGTGATACAGGGCGCTGAAGCTTTCTTT; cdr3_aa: CASSVVIQGAEAFF
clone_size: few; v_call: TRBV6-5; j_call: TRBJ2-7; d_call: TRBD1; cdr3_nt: TGTGCCAGCGAATCGGGACAGGGGATGTCCTACGAGCAGTACTTC; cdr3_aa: CASESGQGMSYEQYF
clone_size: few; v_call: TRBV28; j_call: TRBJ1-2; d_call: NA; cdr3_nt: TGTGCCAGCAGTCGTAGACAGGATCGGGGCTATGGCTACACCTTC; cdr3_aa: CASSRRQDRGYGYTF
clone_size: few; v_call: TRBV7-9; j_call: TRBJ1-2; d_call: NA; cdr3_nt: TGTGCCAGCAGCTTCGGGGGGGCGAAAGCTAACTATGGCTACACCTTC; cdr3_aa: CASSFGGAKANYGYTF